What follows are 2 T cell receptor beta chains derived from one specimen sequenced in a study of shared clonotypes between healthy human individuals. Assay used: immunoSEQ multiplex PCR; TCRdb lists only in-frame clones, some missing. Here the sample spans roughly 1,600,000 clones, around 98.5% being singletons. The sequenced material came from naive CD4+ T cells sorted from blood. The sample's subset: CD45RA+ positively selected. These receptor sequences come from a man aged 25-45 years in good health.

The rearrangement links TRBV5-1 to TRBJ2-6; TRBD2 might be the D (6 bases). Germline V CDR1 and CDR2: SGHRS, YFSETQ. CDR3 length: 17 amino acids. V shed 1 base and J shed 1 base, with 12 bases lying between them. The CDR3 DNA follows: TGCGCCAGCAGCTTGTGGGACTCATCATCTGGGGCCAACGTCCTGACTTTC. Protein sequence: CASSLWDSSSGANVLTF. Using reference TRBV5-1 and TRBJ2-6 for the parts outside the CDR3, the full variable domain is KAGVTQTPRYLIKTRGQQVTLSCSPISGHRSVSWYQQTPGQGLQFLFEYFSETQRNKGNFPGRFSGRQFSNSRSEMNVSTLELGDSALYLCASSLWDSSSGANVLTFGAGSRLTVL.

This rearrangement joins TRBV11-2 to TRBJ2-5; D is tentatively TRBD1 or TRBD2 (6 bases each). The CDR3 sequence is 19 residues long. Germline assignment: CDR1 SGHAT and CDR2 FQNNGV. Between the trimmed V and J ends, which lost 5 bases and 5 bases, there was a span of 30 bases. Here the CDR3 DNA reads TGTGCCAGCAGCCGACAGGCGTTATGGGGGAGGACCCTCTGGGAGACCCAGTACTTC. Protein sequence: CASSRQALWGRTLWETQYF.